The source of this T cell receptor (beta chain) is a study of T cell responses to AZD1222 COVID-19 vaccine. Study details: Combined were second doses at about 4 or about 12 weeks. Study-level findings and limits: Baseline serology detected seropositivity in only five or six AZD1222 recipients. Spike-specific TCR breadth rose after two AZD1222 doses, and depth rose as well. Nearly half of spike-specific TCRs reportedly target unmutated variant regions.

Remarks on this clone: The target antigen is unknown.

Germline assignment: CDR1 LNHDA and CDR2 SQIVND (reference sequence). CDR3 length: 18 amino acids. V lost 3 bases to trimming and J lost 0 bases; unmatched junction nucleotides: 8. Data came from immunoSEQ multiplex PCR; TCRdb stores just in-frame clones and leaves some out. The sample consists of some 150,000 clones, 70% to 90% of them appearing once. This TCR was recovered from an adult in good health. The input for sequencing was peripheral blood, taken on day 0 of AZD1222 vaccination. The chain carries TRBV19 and TRBJ1-6, with TRBD1 matching over 7 bases. CDR3 sequence reads: CASSMFGDRSSYNSPLHF. In nucleotides, the CDR3 is TGTGCCAGTAGTATGTTCGGGGACAGAAGCTCCTATAATTCACCCCTCCACTTT.